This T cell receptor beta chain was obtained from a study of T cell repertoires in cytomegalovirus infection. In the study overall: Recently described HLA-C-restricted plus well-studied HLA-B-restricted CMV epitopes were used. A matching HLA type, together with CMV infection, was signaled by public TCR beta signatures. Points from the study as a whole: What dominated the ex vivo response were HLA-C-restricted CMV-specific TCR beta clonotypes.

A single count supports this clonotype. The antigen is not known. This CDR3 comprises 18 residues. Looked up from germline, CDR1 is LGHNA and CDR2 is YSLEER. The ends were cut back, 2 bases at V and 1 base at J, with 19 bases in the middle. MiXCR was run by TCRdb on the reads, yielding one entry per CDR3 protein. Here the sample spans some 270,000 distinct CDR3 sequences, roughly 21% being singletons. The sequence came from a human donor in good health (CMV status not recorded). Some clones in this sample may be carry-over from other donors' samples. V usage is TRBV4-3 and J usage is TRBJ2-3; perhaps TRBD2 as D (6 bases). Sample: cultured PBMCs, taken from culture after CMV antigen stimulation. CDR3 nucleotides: TGCGCCAGCAGCCAAACCGGGACTGTAGTCGGTGGCACAGATACGCAGTATTTT. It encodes CASSQTGTVVGGTDTQYF.